The present TCR beta chain was sequenced within a study of blood T cell repertoires in COVID-19 (dated by TCRdb to the early 2020s). Looking at the study overall: Collaborator samples came from the United States, Italy and Spain and covered acute and convalescent phases of COVID-19. The material from the prospective study consisted of cDNA or gDNA derived from T cells, B-cell-depleted T cells, or PBMCs. Subjects who had been exposed to COVID-19, were actively infected with it, or had recovered from it provided the deeply sampled blood TCRbeta repertoires that made up the dataset. The repertoires were released in a freely available public database meant as a resource for research on the immune response to SARS-CoV-2. Samples were obtained from the ongoing ImmuneRACE study (first 160 participants) and from 1,254 subjects provided by 6 global collaborators. A de-identified subject ID, COVID-19 status, age in years and sex were almost always included in the sample metadata. Where available, HLA class I and class II types were obtained from metadata supplied by the sample provider rather than from assay-based typing. Broader findings and caveats from the paper: Clinical and demographic metadata were provided uncurated, with the amount varying by source and participant.

The immunoSEQ Assay, a bias-controlled multiplex PCR, was used to amplify TCRbeta CDR3 regions from genomic DNA. In the authors' own workflow: The number of nucleated cells in each sample was estimated by amplification of reference gene primers within the assay. Sequence reads were collapsed and filtered to measure the absolute abundance of every unique TCRbeta CDR3 rearrangement. For each sample, productive Simpson clonality was calculated as the square root of Simpson's diversity index across productive rearrangements. Drawn from immuneACCESS, this table holds only the in-frame rearrangements with V and J called that TCRdb kept. Clones are partly lost; checked studies trace under half to an unresolved V gene and leave the rest unexplained. From that table come the V and J calls and clone size; the DNA was used to work out D and trimming. Recorded for this sample are over 50,000 clones; more than 75% of them occurred a single time. Of the sample, 14% is held by the ten largest clones.

In regard to this clone: Its antigen specificity is not known. No much larger clone is present one base from it, and per-base qualities are unavailable.

The collaborating institutions used their own protocols to collect whole blood in K2EDTA tubes. For TCRbeta analysis, collaborator samples were shipped as frozen whole blood, as isolated PBMCs, or as DNA extracted from either sample type. Including cysteine and phenylalanine, the CDR3 has 14 amino acids. Of the read, only the CDR3 DNA is kept; its 42 bases are in frame from base 1. Looking up the germline V gene (reference sequence) yields CDR1 MNHEY and CDR2 SMNVEV. The V and J ends are trimmed by 5 bases and 0 bases, leaving 8 bases between them. Sequenced: peripheral blood. The receptor was isolated from a human donor in a cohort sampled during active COVID-19. The V and J genes are TRBV27 and TRBJ1-5, with no confident D gene call. The CDR3 reads as follows: CASSPGYSNQPQHF. The nucleotides are TGTGCCAGCAGTCCGGGGTATAGCAATCAGCCCCAGCATTTT.